This T cell receptor (beta chain) appears in the sequencing data of a study of cytomegalovirus exposure and HLA in healthy donors (dated by TCRdb to about 2017). Looking at the study overall: In an earlier analysis of under 600 of the donors, approximately 260 Gb of sequence data and some 100 million unique TCR beta sequences from about 179 million T cells were reported. An early release covering roughly 600 HLA-typed donors comprised approximately 290 gigabases of sequencing data and around 80 million unique TCR sequences. Of the roughly 420 genotyped donors, 65% to 90% were placed in the genetic ancestry cluster associated with self-reported Caucasian donors. The aim of the study was to test whether cataloging public T cell receptors could identify signatures of past pathogen exposure. The study used immunosequencing to profile the T cell repertoires of approximately 630 subjects and linked those repertoires to cytomegalovirus serostatus. Along with the roughly 670-subject first cohort, a separate validation cohort of over a hundred different subjects was used. High-throughput TCR immunosequencing, statistical association of individual TCRs with disease status, and machine learning were combined to predict cytomegalovirus infection status. To study patterns of TCR occurrence, a later analysis re-analyzed previously published TCR beta repertoires from more than 550 donors and added high-resolution HLA genotyping. Rather than using new phenotypic data, the later analysis identified candidate immune exposures from TCR beta sequences and from how often those sequences occurred across donors. An earlier analysis of 587 of the donors used high-throughput TCR beta sequencing to judge whether each TCR beta V gene segment behaved as functional or pseudogenic. Donor age, sex, ethnicity and CMV serostatus were compiled together with the repertoire data. A later genetic analysis took genome-wide SNP genotypes for about 55% of the roughly 670 donors and used that subset as a discovery cohort. All discovery cohort repertoires had been generated using a single sequencing platform. Class I and class II HLA loci were covered by the typing at four-digit resolution. The number of donors typed differed by locus, with 629-630 for A, B, C, DRB1 and DQB1, more than 500 for DQA1, over 600 for DPA1, and roughly 450 for DPB1. Several DR-DQ haplotypes were handled as single units for association and clustering because linkage in the cohort was strong. Among some 410 genotyped donors of the cohort, an average of roughly 240,000 unique TCR beta nucleotide sequences were sequenced per donor, roughly a sixth of them non-productive. Study-wide conclusions, independent of this receptor: The study gave a list of about 160 TCR beta chains associated with cytomegalovirus. In a later analysis, several top co-occurrence clusters were reported to appear linked to parvovirus B19, influenza, CMV and Epstein-Barr virus. A further reported finding was that TCR beta sequences accurately predicted the HLA-A and HLA-B alleles for most subjects in the first cohort. The classifier was reported to diagnose cytomegalovirus status with high specificity and sensitivity in both the original cohort and the validation cohort. It was suggested by the authors that the approach could potentially be generalized to other disease states and immunological phenotypes. CMV serostatus was the only immune exposure information available for the cohort. The sequencing pipeline was judged likely to have produced a cluster of highly shared sequence variants as a technical artifact. A few of the identified cytomegalovirus-associated TCR beta chains were confirmed in vitro to be specific for cytomegalovirus antigens. A later analysis found that most CMV-associated TCR beta chains appeared HLA-restricted, with HLA associations seemingly driven largely by CMV exposure. Across donors, most TCR sequences were observed very rarely, whereas some public TCRs were present in many individuals. Linkage disequilibrium might explain the correlated functional status among segregating V segments, but an unknown experimental factor could not be excluded. In a later genetic analysis, a missense DCLRE1C variant was associated with V-gene and J-gene trimming of TCR beta chains, and the association was replicated in an independent cohort. In a later genetic analysis, fewer N-insertions in productive TCRs were reported among donors in an Asian-associated ancestry cluster than the roughly 700-donor mean. Specific HLA alleles were associated with around 18,000 TCR beta sequences at a false discovery rate of 0.05 in a later analysis. This cohort had only TCR beta chains sequenced, and the lack of alpha or paired-chain data limited which features could be detected. Roughly uniform sequencing depth across donors was assumed in presence/absence analyses, although this assumption may not hold. The 87-base-pair reads could not distinguish some IMGT-functional V segments, including TRBV6-2 and TRBV6-3, so those segments were excluded. In a later analysis, the rate of TCR association differed among HLA loci, with DRB1 alleles having the most associated TCRs and HLA-C alleles having the fewest. In an earlier analysis of 587 of the donors, most TCR beta V segments were observed in productive rearrangements about 87% or about 30% of the time, broadly matching IMGT annotations. In a later analysis, HLA-associated TCR beta chains showed more clonal expansion and lower generation probabilities than non-associated chains that were equally common. Because counts were too low, 15 to 20 rarely observed V segments, including chromosome 9 orphons, were excluded from the earlier analysis of fewer than 650 of the donors. Strong co-occurrence of HLA alleles, especially DR and DQ, made assigning TCR associations to individual alleles difficult. Because HLA typing was unavailable for some donors at each locus, only the typed subset was used in association tests.

Library creation used the immunoSEQ multiplex PCR assay. For the multiplex PCR, a mixture combining 60 forward primers for TCR Vbeta segments and 13 reverse primers for TCR Jbeta segments was used. The CDR3 region of rearranged TCR beta genes was amplified from genomic DNA with a multiplex PCR assay. The amplified TCR beta libraries were sequenced on the Illumina HiSeq System as 87-base-pair reads. On the authors' methods: A later analysis tallied tens of millions of unique TCR beta chains across the 660 or so repertoires, and about 10 million of those chains were shared by two or more donors. Raw reads were error-corrected and collapsed into unique sequences by a nearest-neighbor algorithm in which closely related sequences were merged to remove PCR and sequencing errors. CDR3 sequences were aligned to IMGT reference sequences to assign V, D and J gene segments. Each retained sequence needed at least a six-nucleotide match to both a V gene segment and a J gene segment. A rearrangement counted as productive if the CDR3 had no stop codons and remained in frame with V and J, and every other rearrangement counted as non-productive. Following IMGT convention, CDR3 was defined as the stretch from the second conserved V-encoded cysteine to the conserved J-encoded phenylalanine. Sequences without an unambiguous match to a single V gene segment were excluded from the earlier analysis of approximately 560 of the donors. An earlier analysis of fewer than 750 of the donors classified V segments as functional when productive rearrangements were above 56.7% and as segregating when the standard deviation between donors was above 5%. A statistical classification framework was built for diagnosing cytomegalovirus status from the catalog of TCR beta chain sequences. V and J gene assignment, in a later analysis, came from comparing TCR nucleotide sequences with IMGT/GENE-DB human TR gene sequences. The TCRdist pipeline was used in a later analysis to assign CDR3 sequences and most-parsimonious VDJ recombination scenarios. In a later analysis, every TCR beta chain was defined by the combination of its CDR3 amino acid sequence and its V-gene family, and reads without a unique V-gene family were dropped. As a way to deal with suspected cross-contamination and a sequencing artifact, a later analysis dropped approximately 570 nucleotide sequences that were highly shared and had low generation probability. In a later analysis, a clonal expansion index was calculated for each public chain from normalized within-repertoire ranks of inferred template counts. Generation probabilities in a later analysis came from a VDJ recombination model fitted to out-of-frame rearrangements, and those results were checked against IGoR. A later analysis scored TCR-TCR, TCR-HLA and TCR-CMV co-occurrence with hypergeometric tests, applying a repertoire-size bias correction to TCR pairs. A later analysis estimated false discovery rates by permuting HLA or CMV assignments 20 times. A later analysis grouped co-occurring TCRs with DBSCAN, adding TCRdist sequence similarity when clustering within HLA-allele-positive subsets. Repertoires with fewer than 30,000 or more than 120,000 public chains, plus five repertoires with anomalous nucleotide sharing, were excluded from co-occurrence clustering. The clones in this table, taken by TCRdb from immuneACCESS, are in-frame only. Not every clone is retained; where verified, under half of the shortfall comes from an unresolved V gene, and the cause of the rest is unknown. V, J and clone size are taken as reported in that table, and D and trimming were inferred from the DNA itself. The sample data list some 130,000 clones, and 80% of these were observed just once. The ten largest account for over 2.5% of the sample.

CDR1 is given as SGHAT and CDR2 as FQNNGV, both from the germline V gene. The CDR3 sequence holds 14 residues, the cysteine and phenylalanine included. This entry keeps only the CDR3 DNA: 42 bases, framed from base 1. Trimming costs V 5 bases and J 3 bases, and their ends lie 13 bases apart. Comments on this clone: The antigen this receptor binds is unknown. The input lacks base qualities; no much larger clone sits a single base away.

The cohort comprised under 700 healthy bone marrow donors. All cohort members were sampled while nominally healthy, although unrecorded immune exposures were likely present. The donor was CMV seronegative and belonged to the group of around 350 seronegative cohort members. Every donor gave a peripheral blood sample, and the peripheral blood mononuclear cells from that sample were used for TCR beta sequencing. Genomic DNA extraction from the blood cell samples was performed with the Qiagen DNeasy Blood Extraction Kit. The sequence joins TRBV11-2 to TRBJ1-1; TRBD1 is a possible D gene, resting on 6 matching bases. The specimen sequenced was PBMCs. The receptor was isolated from a male donor in good health and CMV-seronegative. The CDR3 protein sequence reads: CASSEKTGYTEAFF. The DNA sequence is TGTGCCAGCAGCGAGAAAACAGGGTACACTGAAGCTTTCTTT.